The clone carrying this TCR beta chain was counted between two and nine times. Its target is unknown. PBMCs were isolated from an approximately 10 ml sample of fresh peripheral blood. V lost 0 bases, J lost 7 bases, and 12 bases lay in between. Per the germline V gene, CDR1 is DFQATT and CDR2 is SNEGSKA (reference sequence). The CDR3 runs to 14 residues. The sample originates from a study of Graves' ophthalmopathy and Graves' hyperthyroidism. RNA transcripts served as template for amplifying TCR beta CDR3 sequences. First-round RT-PCR with HTBI primers preceded a second-round multiplex PCR. TCRdb called the multiplex PCR reads again in MiXCR, with one record for every CDR3 protein. The sample carries some 250,000 distinct CDR3 sequences, about 47% recorded once. Overall study findings and caveats: It was with about 68% sensitivity and just under 75% specificity that the model predicted ophthalmopathy progression. In separating ophthalmopathy from stable hyperthyroidism, a 13-signature model achieved about 90% sensitivity and 81.08% specificity.

The chain couples TRBV20-1 to TRBJ2-2; TRBD2 is a possible D gene (6 bases). This receptor was obtained from an adult man with Graves' ophthalmopathy. Sequenced sample: peripheral blood. This CDR3 reads CSARDLRGGGELFF. CDR3 in DNA: TGCAGTGCTAGAGACCTGAGGGGAGGCGGGGAGCTGTTTTTT.